The 15 T cell receptor beta chains in this list originate from one sample, sequenced in a study of monozygotic twins with inflammatory bowel disease (dated by TCRdb to about 2019). Library preparation used 5' RACE. For sequencing, an Illumina HiSeq 2500 was employed. After the reads were reprocessed by TCRdb, one entry was made per CDR3 protein sequence, with no DNA. The sample's own table lists about 420,000 distinct CDR3 sequences. The ten largest clones take up 2% to 3% of the sample. Sequenced input: blood. The receptors stem from a human donor with ulcerative colitis or Crohn's disease, or a healthy co-twin of an affected twin (not recorded which).

The chain links TRBV5-1 to TRBJ1-4; without DNA, the TCRdb call of TRBD1 cannot be checked. CDR1 is SGHRS, CDR2 YFSETQ, per germline. CDR3 length: 16 residues. The CDR3 spells CASSLNGDNGNEKLFF.

The chain carries TRBV5-5 and TRBJ2-3; there is no DNA to check the TCRdb D call of TRBD1. The CDR3 runs to 15 residues. Germline CDR1 is SGHKS and CDR2 is YYEKEE (reference sequence). The CDR3 loop is CASTPDGASTDTQYF.

The chain couples TRBV6-2 or TRBV6-3 to TRBJ2-7; TCRdb names TRBD1, which stays unverified in the absence of DNA. The CDR3 loop spans 15 amino acids. Germline V gene sequence: CDR1 MNHEY, CDR2 SVGEGT. The CDR3 spells CASSLVWDSPYEQYF.

The rearrangement uses TRBV11-1 and TRBJ2-7; TCRdb reports TRBD1, a call that lacks DNA to check it against. The CDR3 runs to 14 residues. CDR1 is SGHAT, CDR2 FQDESV, per germline (reference sequence). CDR3 in amino acids: CASSHRGTAYEQYF. The whole variable domain, remainder taken from reference TRBV11-1 and TRBJ2-7, is EAEVAQSPRYKITEKSQAVAFWCDPISGHATLYWYRQILGQGPELLVQFQDESVVDDSQLPKDRFSAERLKGVDSTLKIQPAELGDSAMYLCASSHRGTAYEQYFGPGTRLTVT.

The chain recombines TRBV19 with TRBJ1-1; absent DNA, TCRdb's TRBD1 call cannot be checked. The CDR3 totals 15 residues. Germline assignment: CDR1 LNHDA and CDR2 SQIVND (reference sequence). The CDR3 here is CASSMVRERNTEAFF.

The rearrangement uses TRBV4-3 and TRBJ1-6; without DNA, the TCRdb call of TRBD1 cannot be checked. Germline V CDR1 and CDR2: LGHNA, YSLEER. This CDR3 spans 19 amino acids. The CDR3: CASSQEGGTAFQRGSPLHF.

The chain is built from TRBV20-1 and TRBJ2-4; TCRdb designates TRBD1, a call that cannot be tested without DNA. Germline assignment: CDR1 DFQATT and CDR2 SNEGSKA (reference sequence). This CDR3 is built from 17 residues. CDR3: CSARDPFGQGNQNIQYF.

V and J are TRBV2 and TRBJ2-3. Germline lookup yields CDR1 SNHLY and CDR2 FYNNEI. This CDR3 has 12 amino acids. CDR3 residues: CASRRSTDTQYF. The whole variable domain, filled in from reference TRBV2 and TRBJ2-3, reads EPEVTQTPSHQVTQMGQEVILRCVPISNHLYFYWYRQILGQKVEFLVSFYNNEISEKSEIFDDQFSVERPDGSNFTLKIRSTKLEDSAMYFCASRRSTDTQYFGPGTRLTVL.

This chain joins TRBV7-3 and TRBJ1-1; TCRdb returns TRBD1, unconfirmable since there is no DNA. CDR1 and CDR2 (germline): SGHTA, FQGTGA. There are 13 residues in the CDR3. CDR3 loop: CASSQTVTTEAFF. Based on the CDR3 plus reference TRBV7-3 and TRBJ1-1, the full variable domain is GAGVSQTPSNKVTEKGKYVELRCDPISGHTALYWYRQSLGQGPEFLIYFQGTGAADDSGLPNDRFFAVRPEGSVSTLKIQRTERGDSAVYLCASSQTVTTEAFFGQGTRLTVV.

J is TRBJ1-4 and V is TRBV20-1. Germline V gene lookup returns CDR1 DFQATT and CDR2 SNEGSKA (reference sequence). The CDR3 runs 13 residues. The CDR3 loop is CSALQRWGEKLFF.

The CDR3 sequence: CSARERTGSQPQHF. The V and J genes are TRBV20-1 and TRBJ1-5; the D call of TRBD1 rests on TCRdb alone, since no DNA is present to check it. Germline CDR1 reads DFQATT; CDR2 reads SNEGSKA (reference sequence). There are 14 residues in the CDR3.

This sequence joins TRBV5-6 and TRBJ1-2. Per the germline V gene, CDR1 is SGHDT and CDR2 is YYEEEE. The CDR3 covers 14 residues. The CDR3 region is CASSLTRSNYGYTF.

CDR3 region: CSARGTDQETQYF. This chain uses TRBV20-1 with TRBJ2-5. The CDR3 is 13 residues long. CDR1 is DFQATT and CDR2 is SNEGSKA in the germline V gene (reference sequence).

This CDR3 is CASSLEWREGPNEQFF. The chain employs TRBV5-5 and TRBJ2-1; TCRdb's D call of TRBD2 is untestable without DNA. The CDR3 runs 16 residues. CDR1 is SGHKS, CDR2 YYEKEE, per germline (reference sequence).

The genes are TRBV7-2 and TRBJ1-4; the TCRdb call, TRBD1, lacks DNA for checking. This CDR3 is built from 15 residues. Germline assignment: CDR1 SGHTA and CDR2 FQGNSA. Here the CDR3 reads CASSSGDRSNEKLFF.